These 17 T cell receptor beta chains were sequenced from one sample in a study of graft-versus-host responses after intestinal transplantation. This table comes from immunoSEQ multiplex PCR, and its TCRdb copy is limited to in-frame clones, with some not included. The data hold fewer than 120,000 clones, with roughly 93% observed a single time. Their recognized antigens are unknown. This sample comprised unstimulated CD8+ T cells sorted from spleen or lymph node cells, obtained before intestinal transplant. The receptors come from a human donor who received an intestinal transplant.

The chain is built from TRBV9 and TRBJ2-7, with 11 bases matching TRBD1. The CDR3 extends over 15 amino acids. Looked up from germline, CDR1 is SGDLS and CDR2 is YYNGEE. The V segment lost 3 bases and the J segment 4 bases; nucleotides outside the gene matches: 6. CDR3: CASSATGTGGYEQYF. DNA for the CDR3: TGTGCCAGCAGCGCTACCGGGACAGGGGGGTACGAGCAGTACTTC.

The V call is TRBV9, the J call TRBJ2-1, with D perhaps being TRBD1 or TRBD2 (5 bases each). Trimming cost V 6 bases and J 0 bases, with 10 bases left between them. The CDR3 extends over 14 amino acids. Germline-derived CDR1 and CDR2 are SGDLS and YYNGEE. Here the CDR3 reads CASNTGPSYNEQFF. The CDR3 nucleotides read TGTGCCAGCAATACGGGACCCTCCTACAATGAGCAGTTCTTC.

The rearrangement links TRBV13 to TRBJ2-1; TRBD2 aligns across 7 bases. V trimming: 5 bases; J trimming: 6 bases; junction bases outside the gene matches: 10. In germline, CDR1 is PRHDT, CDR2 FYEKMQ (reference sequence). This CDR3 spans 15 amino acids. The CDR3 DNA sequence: TGTGCCAGCAGCCCAGGGAGGGCATTGGGCAATGAGCAGTTCTTC. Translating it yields CASSPGRALGNEQFF.

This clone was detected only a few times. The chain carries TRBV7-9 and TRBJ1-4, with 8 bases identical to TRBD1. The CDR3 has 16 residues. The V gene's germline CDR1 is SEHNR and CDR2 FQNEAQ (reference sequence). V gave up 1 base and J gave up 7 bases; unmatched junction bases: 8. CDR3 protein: CASSLESQGAGEKLFF. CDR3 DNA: TGTGCCAGCAGCTTAGAGTCTCAGGGGGCGGGTGAAAAACTGTTTTTT. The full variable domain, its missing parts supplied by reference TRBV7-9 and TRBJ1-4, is DTGVSQNPRHKITKRGQNVTFRCDPISEHNRLYWYRQTLGQGPEFLTYFQNEAQLEKSRLLSDRFSAERPKGSFSTLEIQRTEQGDSAMYLCASSLESQGAGEKLFFGSGTQLSVL.

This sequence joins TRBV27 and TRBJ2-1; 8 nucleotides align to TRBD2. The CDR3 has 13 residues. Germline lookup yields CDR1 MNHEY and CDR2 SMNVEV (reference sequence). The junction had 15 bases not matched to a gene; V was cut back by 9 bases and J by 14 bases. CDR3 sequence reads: CASIPLNSGKEFF. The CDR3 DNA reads TGTGCCAGTATCCCATTAAATAGCGGGAAGGAGTTCTTC.

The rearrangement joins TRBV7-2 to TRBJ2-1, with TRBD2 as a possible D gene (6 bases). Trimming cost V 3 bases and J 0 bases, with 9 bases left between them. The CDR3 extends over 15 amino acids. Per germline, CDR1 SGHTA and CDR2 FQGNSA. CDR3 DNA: TGTGCCAGCAGCTTCCGGGACTTCTCCTACAATGAGCAGTTCTTC. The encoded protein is CASSFRDFSYNEQFF.

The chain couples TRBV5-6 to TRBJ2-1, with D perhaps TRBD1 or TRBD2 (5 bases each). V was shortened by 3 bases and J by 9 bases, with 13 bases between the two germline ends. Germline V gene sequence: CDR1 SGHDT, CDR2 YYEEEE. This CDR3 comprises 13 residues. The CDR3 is CASSWGTNGEQFF. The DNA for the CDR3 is TGTGCCAGCAGCTGGGGGACCAACGGTGAGCAGTTCTTC. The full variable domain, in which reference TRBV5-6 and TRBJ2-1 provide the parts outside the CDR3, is DAGVTQSPTHLIKTRGQQVTLRCSPKSGHDTVSWYQQALGQGPQFIFQYYEEEERQRGNFPDRFSGHQFPNYSSELNVNALLLGDSALYLCASSWGTNGEQFFGPGTRLTVL.

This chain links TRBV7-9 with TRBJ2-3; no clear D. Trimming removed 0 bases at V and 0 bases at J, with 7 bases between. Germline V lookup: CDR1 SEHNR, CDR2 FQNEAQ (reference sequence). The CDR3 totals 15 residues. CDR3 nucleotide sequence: TGTGCCAGCAGCTTAGCTAGTGGGAGCACAGATACGCAGTATTTT. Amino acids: CASSLASGSTDTQYF.

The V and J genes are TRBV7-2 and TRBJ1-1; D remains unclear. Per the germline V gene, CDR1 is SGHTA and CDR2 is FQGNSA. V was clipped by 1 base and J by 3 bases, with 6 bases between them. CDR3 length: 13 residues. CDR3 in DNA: TGTGCCAGCAGCTTAGGAGTGTACACTGAAGCTTTCTTT. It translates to CASSLGVYTEAFF.

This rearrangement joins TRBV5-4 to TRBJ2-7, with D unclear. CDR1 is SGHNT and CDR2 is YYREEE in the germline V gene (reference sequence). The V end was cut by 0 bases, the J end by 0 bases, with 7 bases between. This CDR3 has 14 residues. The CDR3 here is CASSLGVSSYEQYF. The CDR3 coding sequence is TGTGCCAGCAGCTTGGGCGTTAGCTCCTACGAGCAGTACTTC.

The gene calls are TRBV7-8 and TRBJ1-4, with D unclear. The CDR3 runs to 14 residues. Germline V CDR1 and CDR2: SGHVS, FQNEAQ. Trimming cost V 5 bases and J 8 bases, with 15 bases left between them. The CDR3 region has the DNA TGTGCCAGCAGCCCGGACTGGCGAAACGAAAAACTGTTTTTT. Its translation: CASSPDWRNEKLFF.

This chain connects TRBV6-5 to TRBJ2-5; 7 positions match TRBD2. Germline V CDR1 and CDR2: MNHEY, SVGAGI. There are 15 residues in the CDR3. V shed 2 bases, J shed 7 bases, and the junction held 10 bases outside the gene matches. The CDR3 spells CASSYGEGLYATQYF. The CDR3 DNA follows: TGTGCCAGCAGTTACGGGGAGGGACTGTACGCGACCCAGTACTTC.

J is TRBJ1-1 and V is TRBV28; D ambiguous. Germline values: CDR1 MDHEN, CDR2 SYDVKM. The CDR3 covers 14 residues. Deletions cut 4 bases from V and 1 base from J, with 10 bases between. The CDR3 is CASSSYSTNTEAFF. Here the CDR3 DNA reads TGTGCCAGCAGTTCGTACTCAACGAACACTGAAGCTTTCTTT. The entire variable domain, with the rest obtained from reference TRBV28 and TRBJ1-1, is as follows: DVKVTQSSRYLVKRTGEKVFLECVQDMDHENMFWYRQDPGLGLRLIYFSYDVKMKEKGDIPEGYSVSREKKERFSLILESASTNQTSMYLCASSSYSTNTEAFFGQGTRLTVV.

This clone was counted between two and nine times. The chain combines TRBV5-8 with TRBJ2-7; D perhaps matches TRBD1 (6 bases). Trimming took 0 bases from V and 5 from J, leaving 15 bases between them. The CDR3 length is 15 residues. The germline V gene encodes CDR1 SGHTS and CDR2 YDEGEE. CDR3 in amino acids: CASSLDFNRVHEQYF. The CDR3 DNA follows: TGTGCCAGCAGCTTGGACTTCAACAGGGTGCACGAGCAGTACTTC.

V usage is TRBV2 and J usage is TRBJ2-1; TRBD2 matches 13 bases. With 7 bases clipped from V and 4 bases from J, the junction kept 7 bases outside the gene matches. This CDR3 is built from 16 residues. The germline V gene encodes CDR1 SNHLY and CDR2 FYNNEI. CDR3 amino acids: CASKEGTSGVYNEQFF. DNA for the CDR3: TGTGCCAGCAAAGAGGGGACTAGCGGGGTGTACAATGAGCAGTTCTTC.

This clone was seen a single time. CDR3 region: CASSQDRDDYNEQFF. The CDR3, as DNA: TGTGCCAGCAGCCAAGACCGGGACGACTACAATGAGCAGTTCTTC. The chain uses TRBV4-2 and TRBJ2-1; D is tentatively TRBD1 or TRBD2 (5 bases each). Trimming removed 0 bases from V and 3 bases from J, with 9 bases in between. The CDR3 spans 15 residues. The V gene's germline CDR1 is LGHNA and CDR2 YNFKEQ.

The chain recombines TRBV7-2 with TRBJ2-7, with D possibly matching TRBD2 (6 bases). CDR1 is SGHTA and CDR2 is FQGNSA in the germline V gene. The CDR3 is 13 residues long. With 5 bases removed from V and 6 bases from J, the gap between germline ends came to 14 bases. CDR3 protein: CASSLAGSAEQYF. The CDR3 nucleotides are TGTGCCAGCAGCCTCGCCGGGAGCGCCGAGCAGTACTTC.